This T cell receptor beta chain comes out of a study of T cell responses to AZD1222 COVID-19 vaccine. Note on this clone: The sample has other DNA sequences that encode this CDR3 too.

Repertoires were generated with immunoSEQ multiplex PCR, while TCRdb's copy carries only in-frame clones and drops some. In the table there are 100,000 to 150,000 clones, over 75% of which are singletons. The ends were cut back, 3 bases at V and 2 bases at J, with 3 bases in the middle. Germline assignment: CDR1 KGHSH and CDR2 LQKENI. The CDR3 consists of 12 residues. This sequence was found in an adult in good health. The source was peripheral blood, collected on day 0 of AZD1222 vaccination. This chain links TRBV18 with TRBJ2-3; D ambiguous. CDR3 sequence (DNA): TGTGCCAGCTCACCTTACACAGATACGCAGTATTTT. Encoded protein: CASSPYTDTQYF. The variable domain in full, completed from reference TRBV18 and TRBJ2-3, reads NAGVMQNPRHLVRRRGQEARLRCSPMKGHSHVYWYRQLPEEGLKFMVYLQKENIIDESGMPKERFSAEFPKEGPSILRIQQVVRGDSAAYFCASSPYTDTQYFGPGTRLTVL.